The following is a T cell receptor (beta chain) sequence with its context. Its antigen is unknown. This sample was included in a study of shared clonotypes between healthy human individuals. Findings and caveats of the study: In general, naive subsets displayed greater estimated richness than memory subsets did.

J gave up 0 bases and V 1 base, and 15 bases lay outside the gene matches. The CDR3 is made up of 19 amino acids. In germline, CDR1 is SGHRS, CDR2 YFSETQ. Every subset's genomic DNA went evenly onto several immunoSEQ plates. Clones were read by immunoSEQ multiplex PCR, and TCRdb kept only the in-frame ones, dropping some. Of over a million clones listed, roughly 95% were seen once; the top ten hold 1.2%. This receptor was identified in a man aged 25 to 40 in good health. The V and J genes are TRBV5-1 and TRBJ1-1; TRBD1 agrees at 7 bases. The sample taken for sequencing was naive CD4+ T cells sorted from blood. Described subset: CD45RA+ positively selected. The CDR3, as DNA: TGCGCCAGCAGCTTGACAGGGGCCCGAGCCGATATCATGAACACTGAAGCTTTCTTT. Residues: CASSLTGARADIMNTEAFF.